Listed here are 32 T cell receptor beta chains from one sample, sequenced in a study of vaccination and CD4 T cells after COVID-19. Their antigen targets remain unknown. Cultured CD4+ T-cell DNA underwent Oncomine TCR Beta short-read sequencing. TCRdb re-called the PCR reads with MiXCR, one entry per CDR3 protein. The top ten clones hold roughly 38% of a sample with 12,000 to 15,000 distinct CDR3 sequences, roughly a third of them seen once. Treatment: roughly nine-day PBMC culture with coronavirus spike peptide pools or control peptides (ViraFEST assay). The sample taken for sequencing was cultured CD4+ T cells from blood. The origin of the receptors is a human donor with COVID-19.

The chain has TRBV28 and TRBJ1-2; D is possibly TRBD1 (6 bases). This CDR3 spans 16 amino acids. V lost 2 bases and J lost 7, with 20 bases in between. The germline V gene has CDR1 MDHEN and CDR2 SYDVKM. CDR3 protein: CASSLQPGGRAGGYTF. CDR3 sequence (DNA): TGTGCCAGCAGTTTACAACCGGGGGGCCGGGCAGGTGGCTACACCTTC.

CDR3 in DNA: TGTGCCTGGCGGTTGGACTATGGCTACACCTTC. Its protein is CAWRLDYGYTF. This chain connects TRBV30 to TRBJ1-2; D is uncertain. The CDR3 spans 11 residues. CDR1 is GTSNPN, CDR2 SVGIG, per germline (reference sequence). V lost 5 bases, J lost 3 bases, and 7 bases lay in between. The whole variable domain, filled in from reference TRBV30 and TRBJ1-2, reads SQTIHQWPATLVQPVGSPLSLECTVEGTSNPNLYWYRQAAGRGLQLLFYSVGIGQISSEVPQNLSASRPQDRQFILSSKKLLLSDSGFYLCAWRLDYGYTFGSGTRLTVV.

CDR3 DNA sequence: TGCGCCAGCAGGCAGGATAGGCCCGCGGGGGGCTACACCTTC. Its translation: CASRQDRPAGGYTF. V is TRBV5-1 and J is TRBJ1-2; D uncertain. The CDR3 is made up of 14 amino acids. The germline V and J ends were trimmed by 5 bases and 8 bases, with 19 bases remaining between them. Germline-derived CDR1 and CDR2 are SGHRS and YFSETQ.

This clonotype has a handful of counts. This chain connects TRBV19 to TRBJ1-2; 8 bases agree with TRBD1. The CDR3 covers 14 residues. V dropped 3 bases and J dropped 8; count of bases not matched to a gene: 8. Germline CDR1 is LNHDA and CDR2 is SQIVND (reference sequence). The CDR3 DNA follows: TGTGCCAGTAGTATCGACAGGGGCGATTTAGGCTACACCTTC. It codes for CASSIDRGDLGYTF.

This clonotype was found a few times. The chain carries TRBV20-1 and TRBJ1-2, with 8 bases lining up with TRBD1. Germline trimming cut 0 bases from V and 0 bases from J; bases unmatched to any gene: 6. The length of the CDR3 is 16 residues. From germline, CDR1 is DFQATT and CDR2 SNEGSKA (reference sequence). The CDR3 DNA follows: TGCAGTGCTAGAGACAGGGACAGGACTTCTAACTATGGCTACACCTTC. Its translation: CSARDRDRTSNYGYTF.

The chain combines TRBV5-1 with TRBJ2-7; 10 nucleotides match TRBD2. Germline values: CDR1 SGHRS, CDR2 YFSETQ. This CDR3 is built from 14 residues. V shed 4 bases, J shed 3 bases, and the junction held 4 bases outside the gene matches. CDR3 region: CASSLAGEDYEQYF. CDR3 nucleotide sequence: TGCGCCAGCAGCCTAGCGGGGGAGGACTACGAGCAGTACTTC.

A few counts support this clonotype. CDR3 residues: CASSGWTSGGQYF. The CDR3, as DNA: TGTGCCAGCAGCGGCTGGACTAGCGGGGGGCAGTACTTC. V is TRBV7-9 and J is TRBJ2-7, with 13 nucleotides matching TRBD2. Losses at the gene ends were 5 bases for V and 9 bases for J; bases not matched to a gene: 4. The CDR3 runs 13 residues. Per germline, CDR1 SEHNR and CDR2 FQNEAQ (reference sequence).

This clonotype was detected only a few times. This chain joins TRBV18 and TRBJ1-1; D not certain. Germline CDR1 KGHSH, CDR2 LQKENI. V was trimmed by 2 bases and J by 3 bases, leaving 7 bases between them. The CDR3 is made up of 13 amino acids. The CDR3 spells CASSPIFDTEAFF. Here the CDR3 DNA reads TGTGCCAGCTCACCAATTTTCGACACTGAAGCTTTCTTT.

This clonotype was recorded a few times. The rearrangement uses TRBV20-1 and TRBJ2-7; D is uncertain. This CDR3 has 10 residues. The germline V and J ends were trimmed by 6 bases and 9 bases, with 12 bases remaining between them. Germline CDR1 DFQATT, CDR2 SNEGSKA (reference sequence). The CDR3: CSAAPGGQYF. In DNA, the CDR3 is TGCAGTGCCGCTCCCGGTGGGCAGTACTTC.

In its sample, this clonotype was seen a few times. This chain links TRBV20-1 with TRBJ1-2, with D tentatively TRBD1 (5 bases). Germline V gives CDR1 DFQATT, CDR2 SNEGSKA (reference sequence). Trimming removed 7 bases from V and 5 bases from J, with 17 bases in between. The CDR3 totals 13 residues. The CDR3 loop is CSGNAGPLYGYTF. As DNA, the CDR3 is TGCAGTGGAAATGCGGGACCGTTATATGGCTACACCTTC.

This clonotype is hyperexpanded by share. V is TRBV6-5 and J is TRBJ2-3; D may match TRBD1 or TRBD2 (5 bases each). The V and J ends lost 0 bases and 9 bases respectively, with 16 bases between them. Germline V gene lookup returns CDR1 MNHEY and CDR2 SVGAGI. This CDR3 has 15 residues. CDR3 DNA: TGTGCCAGCAGTTACTCAACCGCTTGGTGGGGGACGCAGTATTTT. Amino acid sequence: CASSYSTAWWGTQYF.

The rearrangement joins TRBV5-1 to TRBJ1-2; 8 nucleotides align to TRBD1. Per the germline V gene, CDR1 is SGHRS and CDR2 is YFSETQ. The CDR3 runs 15 residues. The junction had 12 bases not matched to a gene; V was cut back by 3 bases and J by 8 bases. The CDR3 is CASSSTLDRGYGYTF. In nucleotides, the CDR3 is TGCGCCAGCAGCTCGACCCTTGACAGGGGTTACGGCTACACCTTC.

The sample holds a few counts of this clonotype. The rearrangement links TRBV6-1 to TRBJ2-3; 11 positions agree with TRBD2. Germline V lookup: CDR1 MNHNS, CDR2 SASEGT. The CDR3 consists of 19 residues. With 5 bases clipped from V and 2 bases from J, the junction kept 15 bases outside the gene matches. The CDR3 DNA is TGTGCCAGCAGTCACCGAAGACTAGCGGGGCGTGAATACACAGATACGCAGTATTTT. This translates into CASSHRRLAGREYTDTQYF.

This clonotype was seen once. The rearrangement links TRBV3-1 to TRBJ1-2; D gene uncertain. CDR3 length: 15 amino acids. V lost 4 bases and J lost 0, with 12 bases in between. From germline, CDR1 is LGHDT and CDR2 YNNKEL (reference sequence). CDR3 sequence reads: CASSLRHAPNYGYTF. In nucleotides, the CDR3 is TGTGCCAGCAGCCTTCGACACGCTCCTAACTATGGCTACACCTTC.

There are a few counts of this clonotype. The chain links TRBV21-1 to TRBJ2-3; TRBD2, the table's D call, lacks a check against the DNA. TRBV21-1 represents a pseudogene. The CDR3 extends over 17 amino acids. The CDR3 nucleotides read TGTGCCAGCACCAAAGCGGTAGCGGGGGACCCCACAGATACGCAGTATTTT. Encoded protein: CASTKAVAGDPTDTQYF.

Only a few counts were recorded for this clonotype. The V and J genes are TRBV12-3 or TRBV12-4 and TRBJ1-2; D remains ambiguous. This CDR3 spans 21 amino acids. With 3 bases removed from V and 0 bases from J, the gap between germline ends came to 29 bases. This chain's CDR3 is CASSLRPGVFLPKRTNYGYTF. The CDR3 DNA reads as TGTGCCAGCAGTTTGCGGCCCGGGGTTTTCCTTCCAAAGAGGACTAACTATGGCTACACCTTC.

Only a few counts were recorded for this clonotype. The J gene is TRBJ1-4, the V gene TRBV29-1, with TRBD1 matching 10 bases. The CDR3 is 14 residues long. The germline CDR1 and CDR2 sequences are SQVTM and ANQGSEA. J was trimmed by 7 bases and V by 3 bases; bases with no gene match: 5. In nucleotides, the CDR3 is TGCAGCGTTGACCGGACAGGGGGTGGTGAAAAACTGTTTTTT. The encoded protein is CSVDRTGGGEKLFF.

In this sample, this clonotype turned up a few times. Here the CDR3 reads CASSLVHGWVGNTEAFF. The CDR3 region has the DNA TGTGCCAGCAGCTTAGTTCACGGGTGGGTGGGAAACACTGAAGCTTTCTTT. The chain combines TRBV7-9 with TRBJ1-1; D ambiguous. Between the trimmed V and J ends, which lost 1 base and 2 bases, there was a span of 17 bases. Germline CDR1 and CDR2: SEHNR and FQNEAQ (reference sequence). This CDR3 is built from 17 residues.

This clonotype has more than one count but fewer than ten. This chain joins TRBV7-8 and TRBJ1-2, with 7 bases lining up with TRBD1. CDR1 is SGHVS and CDR2 is FQNEAQ in the germline V gene. The ends lost 5 bases at V and 1 base at J; junction bases unmatched: 10. The CDR3 spans 16 residues. The CDR3 here is CASSLQGQPGNYGYTF. The CDR3 coding sequence is TGTGCCAGCAGCCTACAGGGGCAGCCGGGTAACTATGGCTACACCTTC.

This chain uses TRBV24-1 with TRBJ1-2; TRBD1 matches at 12 bases. J gave up 7 bases and V 4 bases, and 6 bases lay outside the gene matches. Looked up from germline, CDR1 is KGHDR and CDR2 is SFDVKD. This CDR3 region has 15 residues. CDR3 coding DNA: TGTGCCACCAGTGACAGGGACAGGGGGCCCTTTGGCTACACCTTC. Translation: CATSDRDRGPFGYTF.

J is TRBJ1-2 and V is TRBV27; D might be TRBD1 (6 bases). The germline V gene has CDR1 MNHEY and CDR2 SMNVEV (reference sequence). Between the trimmed V and J ends, which lost 6 bases and 2 bases, there was a span of 16 bases. CDR3 size: 15 residues. DNA of the CDR3: TGTGCCAGCAGCTCCCCTCAGGGGCGCAACTATGGCTACACCTTC. Its translation: CASSSPQGRNYGYTF.

The CDR3 region is CSAALAGGAAKNIQYF. CDR3 DNA sequence: TGCAGTGCGGCACTAGCGGGGGGAGCGGCCAAAAACATTCAGTACTTC. The rearrangement uses TRBV20-1 and TRBJ2-4; 12 bases are a match to TRBD2. After removal of 6 bases from V and 1 base from J, the junction contained 7 bases not matched to a gene. This CDR3 has 16 amino acids. Per germline, CDR1 DFQATT and CDR2 SNEGSKA (reference sequence).

The chain has TRBV6-1 and TRBJ1-1, with TRBD1 matching over 8 bases. CDR3 length: 13 residues. J gave up 7 bases and V 6 bases, and 7 bases lay outside the gene matches. Germline CDR1 MNHNS, CDR2 SASEGT. The chain's CDR3 is CASRQDRENEAFF. In DNA, the CDR3 is TGTGCCAGCAGACAGGACAGGGAAAATGAAGCTTTCTTT.

The V call is TRBV6-1, the J call TRBJ1-2; 7 nucleotides align to TRBD1. CDR3 size: 18 residues. The V segment lost 3 bases and the J segment 5 bases; nucleotides outside the gene matches: 18. The V gene's germline CDR1 is MNHNS and CDR2 SASEGT. The CDR3 bases are TGTGCCAGCAGTGACTGGACAGGTCCCCTCAGAGAACGATATGGCTACACCTTC. Translation: CASSDWTGPLRERYGYTF.

The J gene is TRBJ2-1, the V gene TRBV7-6; D call uncertain. The germline V gene has CDR1 SGHVS and CDR2 FNYEAQ. The CDR3 has 17 amino acids. V was shortened by 1 base and J by 2 bases, with 15 bases between the two germline ends. CDR3 sequence: CASSLVSLGTTYNEQFF. CDR3 nucleotides: TGTGCCAGCAGCTTAGTTAGTCTGGGAACTACCTACAATGAGCAGTTCTTC.

This clonotype was seen more than once but under ten times. The genes are TRBV5-1 and TRBJ1-1, with D uncertain. The germline CDR1 and CDR2 sequences are SGHRS and YFSETQ. Trimming pared 0 bases from V and 0 bases from J, leaving 6 bases between. The CDR3 has 14 residues. CDR3 loop: CASSLATVNTEAFF. CDR3 coding DNA: TGCGCCAGCAGCTTGGCAACAGTGAACACTGAAGCTTTCTTT.

This clonotype is labeled medium-sized. The chain uses TRBV30 and TRBJ1-5, with 9 nucleotides matching TRBD1. Germline V gene lookup returns CDR1 GTSNPN and CDR2 SVGIG (reference sequence). V lost 5 bases, J lost 3 bases, and 2 bases stayed unmatched. The length of the CDR3 is 13 residues. Written as DNA, the CDR3 is TGTGCCTGGGGGGACAGGGACAATCAGCCCCAGCATTTT. This codes for CAWGDRDNQPQHF.

The rearrangement links TRBV5-1 to TRBJ2-1; TRBD2 aligns across 8 bases. Germline CDR1 SGHRS, CDR2 YFSETQ. CDR3 length: 16 residues. The ends lost 0 bases at V and 4 bases at J; junction bases unmatched: 6. As DNA, the CDR3 is TGCGCCAGCAGCTTGGCAAACGGGGGGGTATACAATGAGCAGTTCTTC. It translates to CASSLANGGVYNEQFF. The variable domain in full, with the rest retrieved from reference TRBV5-1 and TRBJ2-1, is KAGVTQTPRYLIKTRGQQVTLSCSPISGHRSVSWYQQTPGQGLQFLFEYFSETQRNKGNFPGRFSGRQFSNSRSEMNVSTLELGDSALYLCASSLANGGVYNEQFFGPGTRLTVL.

The genes are TRBV19 and TRBJ1-2; D call uncertain. V lost 11 bases to trimming and J lost 2 bases, with 12 bases between them. In germline, CDR1 is LNHDA, CDR2 SQIVND (reference sequence). This CDR3 is built from 12 residues. CDR3 sequence (DNA): TGTGCCGCCGGAGCAGCAAACTATGGCTACACCTTC. Its protein is CAAGAANYGYTF.

The J gene is TRBJ2-3, the V gene TRBV11-2, with unresolved D. The germline V gene has CDR1 SGHAT and CDR2 FQNNGV. V lost 3 bases, J lost 2 bases, and 9 bases lay in between. The CDR3 totals 14 residues. The CDR3 region has the DNA TGTGCCAGCAGCTTGACTGGGTTCACAGATACGCAGTATTTT. Translating gives CASSLTGFTDTQYF.

This clonotype turned up a few times. This sequence joins TRBV30 and TRBJ1-5; D possibly corresponds to TRBD1 (6 bases). V lost 1 base, J lost 3 bases, and 10 bases lay in between. Germline CDR1 GTSNPN, CDR2 SVGIG (reference sequence). CDR3 length: 14 residues. This CDR3 reads CAWSGGHSNQPQHF. DNA of the CDR3: TGTGCCTGGAGTGGGGGACACTCCAATCAGCCCCAGCATTTT.

This clonotype has only a few counts. CDR3 sequence: CASSLDGAGNEKLFF. CDR3 nucleotides: TGTGCCAGCAGCTTAGACGGGGCAGGGAATGAAAAACTGTTTTTT. The chain employs TRBV11-3 and TRBJ1-4; tentative D call: TRBD1 (5 bases). Germline V lookup: CDR1 SGHNT, CDR2 YENEEA. This CDR3 region has 15 residues. The V and J ends lost 0 bases and 5 bases respectively, with 10 bases between them.